One T cell receptor (beta chain) is described in this entry. Its target is not known. A second PCR, run for about 7 to 11 cycles, used a sample-barcoded 5' primer plus a J-beta primer mix. TCRdb re-called the 5' RACE reads through MiXCR, storing one row per CDR3 protein. This table holds hundreds of thousands of distinct CDR3 sequences, around 43% found once. The data stem from a study of blood T cells in healthy people across ages. In the study overall: Template switching retrieved approximately one barcoded beta molecule for each two T cells. Overall study findings and caveats: Both higher diversity and more naive CD4+ cells marked long-lived donors when set against aged donors. Observed TCR beta diversity per million T cells went down as age went up. This fall followed a roughly linear course with age.

The CDR3 runs 15 residues. Germline CDR1 and CDR2: MNHNS and SASEGT. Sequenced: blood. This TCR came from a man between 60 and 75 years old in good health. The chain links TRBV6-1 to TRBJ2-4; 7 nucleotides match TRBD2. TRBJ2-7 explains the end of the DNA better; the J call may be wrong. CDR3 nucleotides: TGTGCCAGCAGTGAAGCCTGGGGGGGGAGCTACGAGCAGTACTTC. It encodes CASSEAWGGSYEQYF.